Below are 2 T cell receptor beta chains sequenced from a single sample in a study of T cells expressing NK-cell markers. Reprocessing the 5' RACE reads, TCRdb reports a single entry for every CDR3 protein and omits DNA. The data show 250,000 to 300,000 distinct CDR3 sequences, and the top ten clones hold approximately 0.39%. The specimen sequenced was blood T cells: a sorted CD56 or NKG2C T cell subset, CD4+ or CD8+ T cells, or bulk PBMC T cells (not recorded which). The source of these receptors is a young man in good health.

The V and J genes are TRBV15 and TRBJ2-1; TCRdb calls TRBD1, which cannot be checked without DNA. CDR1 LNHNV and CDR2 YYDKDF come from the germline V gene (reference sequence). The CDR3 is 15 amino acids. The CDR3 sequence: CATSRDGAAWDEQFF.

The gene calls are TRBV18 and TRBJ2-3; TCRdb selects TRBD1, and the lack of DNA leaves this call unchecked. In germline, CDR1 is KGHSH, CDR2 LQKENI. This CDR3 spans 14 amino acids. The CDR3 sequence: CASSPPSGVDTQYF.